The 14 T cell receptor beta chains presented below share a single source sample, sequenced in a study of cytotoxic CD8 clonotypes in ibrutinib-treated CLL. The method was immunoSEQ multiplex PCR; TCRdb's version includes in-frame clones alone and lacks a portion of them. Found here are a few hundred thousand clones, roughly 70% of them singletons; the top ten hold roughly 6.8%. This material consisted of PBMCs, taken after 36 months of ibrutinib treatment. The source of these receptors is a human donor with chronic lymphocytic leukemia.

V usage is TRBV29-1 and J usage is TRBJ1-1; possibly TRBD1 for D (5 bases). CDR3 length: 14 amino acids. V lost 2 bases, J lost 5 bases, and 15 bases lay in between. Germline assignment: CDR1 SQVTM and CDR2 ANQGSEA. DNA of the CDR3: TGCAGCGTTGAAAACCCGGGACTTGTAACTGAAGCTTTCTTT. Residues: CSVENPGLVTEAFF.

The CDR3 nucleotides are TGCGCCAGCAGCTTGGTCGGGGGAACCGACAATCAGCCCCAGCATTTT. Its protein product is CASSLVGGTDNQPQHF. The rearrangement links TRBV5-1 to TRBJ1-5, with D possibly TRBD1 on 5 matching bases. The CDR3 runs to 16 residues. Germline loops: CDR1 SGHRS, CDR2 YFSETQ. Trimming shortened V by 0 bases and J by 3 bases, and 13 bases separated the two germline ends.

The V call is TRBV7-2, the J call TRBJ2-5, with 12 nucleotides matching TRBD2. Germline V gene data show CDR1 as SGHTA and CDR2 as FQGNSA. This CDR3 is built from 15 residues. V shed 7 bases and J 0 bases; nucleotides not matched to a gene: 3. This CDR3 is CASTGTSGYQETQYF. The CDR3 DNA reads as TGTGCCAGCACCGGGACTAGCGGGTACCAAGAGACCCAGTACTTC.

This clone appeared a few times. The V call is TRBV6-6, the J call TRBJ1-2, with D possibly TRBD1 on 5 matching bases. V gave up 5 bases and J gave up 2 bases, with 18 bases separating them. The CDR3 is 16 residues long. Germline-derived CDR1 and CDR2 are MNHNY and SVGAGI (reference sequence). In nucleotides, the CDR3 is TGTGCCAGCAGTCCCGCGGGGCACGTTCCCAACTATGGCTACACCTTC. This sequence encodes CASSPAGHVPNYGYTF.

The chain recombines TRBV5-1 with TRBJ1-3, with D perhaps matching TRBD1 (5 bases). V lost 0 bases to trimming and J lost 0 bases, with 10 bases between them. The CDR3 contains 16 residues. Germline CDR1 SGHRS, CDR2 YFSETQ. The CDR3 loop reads CASSLAGGVSGNTIYF. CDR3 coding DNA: TGCGCCAGCAGCTTGGCGGGAGGGGTCTCTGGAAACACCATATATTTT.

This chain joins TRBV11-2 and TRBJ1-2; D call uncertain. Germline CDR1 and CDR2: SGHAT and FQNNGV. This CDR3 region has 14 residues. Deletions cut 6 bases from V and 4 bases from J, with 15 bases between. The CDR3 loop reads CASRLSGSGYGYTF. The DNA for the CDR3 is TGTGCCAGCAGGTTGAGTGGGTCCGGCTATGGCTACACCTTC.

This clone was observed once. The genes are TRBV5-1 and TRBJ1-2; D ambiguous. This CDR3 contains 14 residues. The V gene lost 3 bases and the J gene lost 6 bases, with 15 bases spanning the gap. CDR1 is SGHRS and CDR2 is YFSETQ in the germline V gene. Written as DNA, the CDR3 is TGCGCCAGCAGCTACTACGGCACATCCGATGGCTACACCTTC. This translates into CASSYYGTSDGYTF.

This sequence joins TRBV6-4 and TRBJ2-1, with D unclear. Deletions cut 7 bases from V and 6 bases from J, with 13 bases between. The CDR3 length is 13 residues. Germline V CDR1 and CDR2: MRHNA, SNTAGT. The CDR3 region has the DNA TGTGCCAGCACCTCGGACGCGTCCAATGAGCAGTTCTTC. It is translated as CASTSDASNEQFF.

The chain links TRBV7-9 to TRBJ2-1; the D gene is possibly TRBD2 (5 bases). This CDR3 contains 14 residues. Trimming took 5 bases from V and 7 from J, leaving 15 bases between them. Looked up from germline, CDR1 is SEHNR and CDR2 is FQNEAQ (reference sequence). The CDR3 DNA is TGTGCCAGCAGCACCTTTGCCCGAGGGAATGAGCAGTTCTTC. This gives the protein CASSTFARGNEQFF.

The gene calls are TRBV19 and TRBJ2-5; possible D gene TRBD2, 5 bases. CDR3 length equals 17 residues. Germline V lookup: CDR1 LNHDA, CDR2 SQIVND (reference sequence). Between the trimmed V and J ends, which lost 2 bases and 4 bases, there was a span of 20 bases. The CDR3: CASSISRAPIGSETQYF. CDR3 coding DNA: TGTGCCAGTAGTATATCGAGGGCCCCTATCGGTTCAGAGACCCAGTACTTC.

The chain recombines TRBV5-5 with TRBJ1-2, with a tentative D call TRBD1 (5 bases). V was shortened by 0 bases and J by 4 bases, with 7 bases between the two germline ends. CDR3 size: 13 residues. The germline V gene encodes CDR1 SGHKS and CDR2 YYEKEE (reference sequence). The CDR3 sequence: CASSLAGSYGYTF. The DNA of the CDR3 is TGTGCCAGCAGCTTGGCAGGGTCCTATGGCTACACCTTC.

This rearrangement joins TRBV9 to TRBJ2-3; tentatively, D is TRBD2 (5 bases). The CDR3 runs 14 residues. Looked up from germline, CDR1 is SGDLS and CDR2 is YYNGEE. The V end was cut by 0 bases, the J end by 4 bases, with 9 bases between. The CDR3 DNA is TGTGCCAGCAGCGTAGAGACGGGGTCAGATACGCAGTATTTT. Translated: CASSVETGSDTQYF.

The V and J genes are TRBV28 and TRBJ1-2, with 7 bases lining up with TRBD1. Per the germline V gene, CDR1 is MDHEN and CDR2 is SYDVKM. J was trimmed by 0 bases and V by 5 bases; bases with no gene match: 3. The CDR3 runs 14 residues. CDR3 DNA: TGTGCCAGCAGTCCCCAGGGGGCTAACTATGGCTACACCTTC. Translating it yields CASSPQGANYGYTF.

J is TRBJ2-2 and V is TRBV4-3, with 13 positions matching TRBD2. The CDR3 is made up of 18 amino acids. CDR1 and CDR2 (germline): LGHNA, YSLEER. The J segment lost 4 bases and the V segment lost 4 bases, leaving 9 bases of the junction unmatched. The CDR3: CASSRELAGGLATGELFF. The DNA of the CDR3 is TGCGCCAGCAGCCGGGAACTAGCGGGAGGGCTGGCCACCGGGGAGCTGTTTTTT.